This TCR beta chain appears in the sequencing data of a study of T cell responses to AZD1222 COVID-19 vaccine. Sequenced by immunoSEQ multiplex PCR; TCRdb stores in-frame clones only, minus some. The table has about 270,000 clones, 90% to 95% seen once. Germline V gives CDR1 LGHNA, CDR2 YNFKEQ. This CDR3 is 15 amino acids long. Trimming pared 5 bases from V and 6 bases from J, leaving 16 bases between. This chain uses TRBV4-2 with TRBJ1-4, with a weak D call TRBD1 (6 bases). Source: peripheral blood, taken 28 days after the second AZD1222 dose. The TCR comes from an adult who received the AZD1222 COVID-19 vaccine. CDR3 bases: TGTGCCAGCAGCTTTAAAGGAGGGGGTGATGAAAAACTGTTTTTT. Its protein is CASSFKGGGDEKLFF.